This record covers a single T cell receptor beta chain. Its antigen is unknown. This sample was included in a study of beta chain features in type 1 diabetes. Study overall: All of the samples together had some 110 million sorted cells examined.

V was clipped by 6 bases and J by 4 bases; unmatched bases: 5. The CDR3 consists of 15 residues. Per the germline V gene, CDR1 is SGHRS and CDR2 is YFSETQ. The whole isolated RNA underwent reverse transcription, so sequencing captured expressed TCRB transcripts. The table came from immunoSEQ multiplex PCR; TCRdb's copy has only in-frame clones and leaves some out. The sample contains around 250,000 clones, 13% to 15% of which appear only once. General observations from the study: Moderate yet significant TCRB CDR3 shortening was seen in Type 1 diabetes patients in all four CD4+ subsets.

This clonotype was obtained from a man younger than 40 with type 1 diabetes. The sequenced sample was naive CD4+ T cells from blood. The rearrangement uses TRBV5-1 and TRBJ2-2, with TRBD1 matching over 11 bases. The CDR3 DNA reads as TGCGCCAGCAAGGACAGGGGGCTTGGCACCGGGGAGCTGTTTTTT. It translates to CASKDRGLGTGELFF.